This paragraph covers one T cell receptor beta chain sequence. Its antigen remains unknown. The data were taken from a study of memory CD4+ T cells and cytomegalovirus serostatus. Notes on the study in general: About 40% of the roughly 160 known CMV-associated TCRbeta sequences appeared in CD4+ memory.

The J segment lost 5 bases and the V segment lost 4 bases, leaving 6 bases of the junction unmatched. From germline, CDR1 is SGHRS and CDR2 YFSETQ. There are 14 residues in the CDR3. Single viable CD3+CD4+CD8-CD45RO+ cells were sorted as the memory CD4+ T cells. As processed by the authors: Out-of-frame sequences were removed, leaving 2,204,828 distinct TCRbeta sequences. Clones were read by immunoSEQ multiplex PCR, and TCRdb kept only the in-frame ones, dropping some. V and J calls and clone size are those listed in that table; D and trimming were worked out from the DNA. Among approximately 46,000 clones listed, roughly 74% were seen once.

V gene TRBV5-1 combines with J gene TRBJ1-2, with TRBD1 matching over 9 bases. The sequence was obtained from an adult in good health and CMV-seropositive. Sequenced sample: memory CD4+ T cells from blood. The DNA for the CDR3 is TGCGCCAGCAGCCGGACAGGGGCCTCATATGGCTACACCTTC. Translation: CASSRTGASYGYTF.